This is a list of T cell receptor beta chains from one sample in a study of shared clonotypes between healthy human individuals. Here immunoSEQ multiplex PCR was the method, and the copy in TCRdb shows in-frame clones only, minus some. The sample includes a few hundred thousand clones, over 50% seen only once; the top ten take around 10%. Sequencing was performed on memory CD4+ T cells sorted from blood. These receptors were obtained from a man under 40 in good health. CDR3s include the opening cysteine and the closing phenylalanine or tryptophan. D genes are given only for firm matches. Some rows mark clone size as missing; the rest say once, few, many or name a class of expanded clone.

TRBV19	few	11	TRBJ2-1	NA	TGTGCCAGTAGTATTAGAAATGAGCAGTTCTTC	CASSIRNEQFF
TRBV28	NA	14	TRBJ2-5	NA	TGTGCCAGCAGTTTTAGGGGTGATTGGGAGACCCAGTACTTC	CASSFRGDWETQYF
TRBV7-9	NA	18	TRBJ2-5	TRBD2	TGTGCCAGCTCACCGACCGGGACTAGCGGGAGTTTAAGGGAGACCCAGTACTTC	CASSPTGTSGSLRETQYF
TRBV4-1	many	17	TRBJ2-3	TRBD2	TGCGCCAGCAGCCAAGAACGGTCGCTAGCGGACACAGATACGCAGTATTTT	CASSQERSLADTDTQYF
TRBV7-8	few	15	TRBJ2-7	TRBD1	TGTGCCAGCAGCATATTGGATGGGGGGACAGGCGAGCAGTACTTC	CASSILDGGTGEQYF
TRBV5-6	NA	15	TRBJ2-3	TRBD2	TGTGCCAGCAGCAGGGGACTAGCCGATACAGATACGCAGTATTTT	CASSRGLADTDTQYF
TRBV7-6	NA	12	TRBJ1-5	NA	TGTGCCAGCAGCTCTCGAGGTGGGCCCCAGCATTTT	CASSSRGGPQHF
TRBV4-1	few	17	TRBJ2-3	TRBD1	TGCGCCAGCAGCCAAGTAGCACCTGGACAGGGCCCAGATACGCAGTATTTT	CASSQVAPGQGPDTQYF
TRBV9	NA	17	TRBJ2-7	TRBD1	TGTGCCAGCAGCGTAGCAATCGACAGGGGCCCGACCTACGAGCAGTACTTC	CASSVAIDRGPTYEQYF
TRBV4-1	few	16	TRBJ2-5	NA	TGCGCCAGCAGCCCCGCCGCGGGGGACACACAAGAGACCCAGTACTTC	CASSPAAGDTQETQYF
TRBV25-1	NA	14	TRBJ1-3	NA	TGTGCCAGCAGTAGGGGAATTCCTGGAAACACCATATATTTT	CASSRGIPGNTIYF
TRBV5-1	NA	15	TRBJ2-3	NA	TGCGCCAGCAGCTTGGCCAGTGGCGGCACAGATACGCAGTATTTT	CASSLASGGTDTQYF
TRBV28	NA	13	TRBJ2-7	NA	TGTGCCAGCAGTTTAACTGAGGGCTACGAGCAGTACTTC	CASSLTEGYEQYF
TRBV7-3	NA	14	TRBJ2-7	TRBD2	TGTGCCAGCAGCTTAACGGGGCGGGGGTCGGATCAGTACTTC	CASSLTGRGSDQYF
TRBV5-4	NA	14	TRBJ2-7	NA	TGTGCCAGCAGCTCCCGGGTCCAGAGCTACGAGCAGTACTTC	CASSSRVQSYEQYF
TRBV5-1	NA	16	TRBJ2-7	NA	TGCGCCAGCAGCTTGGAGCGGTCCAGCGTCTCCTACGAGCAGTACTTC	CASSLERSSVSYEQYF
TRBV29-1	NA	13	TRBJ1-1	TRBD1	TGCAGCGTTGATATGACAGGGGACTCTGAAGCTTTCTTT	CSVDMTGDSEAFF
TRBV11-2	NA	15	TRBJ2-7	NA	TGTGCCAGCAGCGCGGACCTCTTCGGCCCCTACGAGCAGTACTTC	CASSADLFGPYEQYF
TRBV6-5	NA	15	TRBJ2-5	TRBD2	TGTGCCAGCAGTTACACGGCGGGAGGGGCAGAGACCCAGTACTTC	CASSYTAGGAETQYF
TRBV7-8	NA	13	TRBJ2-4	NA	TGTGCCAGCGCCGGACAGGCCAAAAACATTCAGTACTTC	CASAGQAKNIQYF
TRBV18	NA	17	TRBJ2-5	NA	TGTGCCAGCTCACCATCCTACTGGACAGTGTCCTGCCGGACCCAGTACTTC	CASSPSYWTVSCRTQYF
TRBV12-1	NA	18	TRBJ2-1	NA	TGTGCCAGCAGCTTGTTCCCTAGGCGAAGGGGCTCCTACAATGAGCAGTTCTTC	CASSLFPRRRGSYNEQFF
TRBV7-2	NA	14	TRBJ2-3	NA	TGTGCCAGCAGCTTCGGACCGGAGACCGATACGCAGTATTTT	CASSFGPETDTQYF
TRBV10-3	NA	14	TRBJ1-5	NA	TGTGCCATCAGTGAGTCATCGGGGGAGGGGCCCCAGCATTTT	CAISESSGEGPQHF
TRBV19	NA	16	TRBJ1-2	NA	TGTGCCAGCCTCTCCCCTCCCGGGGCAGGGAGTTATGGCTACACCTTC	CASLSPPGAGSYGYTF